The 18 T cell receptor beta chains in this list originate from one sample, sequenced in a study of blood T cells in healthy people across ages. Combining a sample-barcoded 5' primer with a J-beta primer mix, a second PCR ran for about 6 to 12 cycles. Each CDR3 protein is one row after TCRdb ran MiXCR on the 5' RACE reads. The sample consists of about 1.8 million distinct CDR3 sequences, 49% of them appearing once. The sample comprised blood. The receptors here all came from a woman in her 40s in good health.

This rearrangement joins TRBV20-1 to TRBJ1-5, with D uncertain. Deletions cut 5 bases from V and 0 bases from J, with 8 bases between. The CDR3 contains 13 residues. Germline V gives CDR1 DFQATT, CDR2 SNEGSKA (reference sequence). CDR3 loop: CSAYTDSNQPQHF. In DNA form, the CDR3 reads TGCAGTGCTTACACAGATAGCAATCAGCCCCAGCATTTT.

The chain has TRBV27 and TRBJ2-1; 14 positions match TRBD2. V was pared by 8 bases and J by 2 bases, with 14 bases of the junction left unmatched. Germline V gene sequence: CDR1 MNHEY, CDR2 SMNVEV (reference sequence). CDR3 length: 19 residues. The CDR3 region is CASRPWGLAGEIPYNEQFF. The DNA of the CDR3 is TGTGCCAGCCGTCCTTGGGGACTAGCGGGGGAAATCCCCTACAATGAGCAGTTCTTC.

This chain uses TRBV2 with TRBJ1-5; D not resolved. This CDR3 spans 12 amino acids. V lost 6 bases and J 7 bases, leaving 10 bases between the germline ends. Germline loops: CDR1 SNHLY, CDR2 FYNNEI. The CDR3 DNA sequence: TGTGCCAGCAGCCTCGTTTTGCAGCCCCAGCATTTT. Protein product: CASSLVLQPQHF.

The chain couples TRBV7-2 to TRBJ2-7, with D hard to call. The CDR3 contains 15 residues. V lost 2 bases and J 0 bases, leaving 11 bases between the germline ends. Germline values: CDR1 SGHTA, CDR2 FQGNSA. In DNA, the CDR3 is TGTGCCAGCAGCTTACCGGCCTGTCACTCCTACGAGCAGTACTTC. Translated, it gives CASSLPACHSYEQYF.

In its sample, this clonotype was seen a few times. V usage is TRBV28 and J usage is TRBJ2-3, with 16 bases matching TRBD2. This CDR3 region has 22 residues. V lost 4 bases, J lost 2 bases, and 18 bases stayed unmatched. Looked up from germline, CDR1 is MDHEN and CDR2 is SYDVKM. Here the CDR3 DNA reads TGTGCCAGCAGTTCCTACTATGGGACTAGCGGGGGGGCCACGACCCTCACAGATACGCAGTATTTT. It yields the protein CASSSYYGTSGGATTLTDTQYF.

This clonotype was observed a handful of times. This clone may be a read error of a much larger clone one base away. The chain carries TRBV6-4 and TRBJ2-5, with D hard to call. The CDR3 loop spans 13 amino acids. The germline V gene encodes CDR1 MRHNA and CDR2 SNTAGT. Trimming removed 4 bases from V and 11 bases from J, with 17 bases in between. CDR3 amino acids: CASSVRVGYEQYF. Here the CDR3 DNA reads TGTGCCAGCAGTGTACGGGTAGGGTATGAGCAGTACTTC.

V usage is TRBV4-3 and J usage is TRBJ1-5; a possible D gene is TRBD1 (5 bases). Deletions cut 0 bases from V and 2 bases from J, with 11 bases between. Germline assignment: CDR1 LGHNA and CDR2 YSLEER. CDR3 length: 16 residues. The CDR3 sequence is CASSQEGGRGNQPQHF. CDR3 coding DNA: TGCGCCAGCAGCCAAGAGGGGGGTAGGGGCAATCAGCCCCAGCATTTT.

This clonotype was observed a handful of times. The CDR3 region has the DNA TGTGCCAGCAGTTTATCCCCACTAGCGGGGGGGGGTGAGCAGTACTTC. Translated: CASSLSPLAGGGEQYF. This sequence joins TRBV27 and TRBJ2-4, with 13 nucleotides matching TRBD2. CDR3 length equals 16 residues. After removal of 0 bases from V and 13 bases from J, the junction contained 9 bases not matched to a gene. CDR1 is MNHEY, CDR2 SMNVEV, per germline (reference sequence).

The rearrangement links TRBV29-1 to TRBJ2-5, with TRBD1 matching 8 bases. V gave up 0 bases and J gave up 11 bases; unmatched junction bases: 14. Germline-derived CDR1 and CDR2 are SQVTM and ANQGSEA. This CDR3 contains 15 residues. DNA of the CDR3: TGCAGCGTTGAAGACGAGGACAGGGTGGGCTACGGGCAGTACTTC. It encodes CSVEDEDRVGYGQYF. The full variable domain, with the rest looked up from reference TRBV29-1 and TRBJ2-5, is SAVISQKPSRDICQRGTSLTIQCQVDSQVTMMFWYRQQPGQSLTLIATANQGSEATYESGFVIDKFPISRPNLTFSTLTVSNMSPEDSSIYLCSVEDEDRVGYGQYFGPGTRLLVL.

V is TRBV27 and J is TRBJ1-2, with D possibly matching TRBD1 (6 bases). Germline V gene data show CDR1 as MNHEY and CDR2 as SMNVEV (reference sequence). This CDR3 region has 15 residues. V lost 4 bases and J lost 3, with 15 bases in between. The CDR3 sequence: CASSSHRAGDYGYTF. As DNA, the CDR3 is TGTGCCAGCAGTTCCCATCGAGCAGGGGACTATGGCTACACCTTC.

In this sample, this clonotype turned up a few times. The chain is built from TRBV6-2 or TRBV6-3 and TRBJ2-1, with 8 positions matching TRBD1. Trimming at V came to 0 bases and at J to 10 bases, leaving 2 bases not matched to a gene. The CDR3 is made up of 13 amino acids. CDR1 and CDR2 from the germline V gene are MNHEY and SVGEGT. The CDR3 protein is CASSYSTGGEQFF. In nucleotides, the CDR3 is TGTGCCAGCAGTTACTCAACAGGGGGAGAGCAGTTCTTC.

In the case of this clonotype: One end of the junction is discordant with germline, which a read error may explain. V and J are TRBV6-6 and TRBJ2-5; no clear D gene. The germline gives CDR1 MNHNY, CDR2 SVGAGI (reference sequence). CDR3 length: 14 residues. CDR3 protein: CASSHSTTGETQYF. The CDR3 DNA follows: TGTGCCAGCAGTCACTCGACGACGGGAGAGACCCAGTACTTC.

V is TRBV5-1 and J is TRBJ2-6; the D call may be TRBD1 or TRBD2 (5 bases each). Germline CDR1 and CDR2: SGHRS and YFSETQ. Deletions cut 6 bases from V and 0 bases from J, with 10 bases between. The CDR3 loop spans 15 amino acids. In DNA form, the CDR3 reads TGCGCCAGCACTCCGGGGCGCTCTGGGGCCAACGTCCTGACTTTC. Protein: CASTPGRSGANVLTF. Using reference TRBV5-1 and TRBJ2-6 for the parts outside the CDR3, the full variable domain is KAGVTQTPRYLIKTRGQQVTLSCSPISGHRSVSWYQQTPGQGLQFLFEYFSETQRNKGNFPGRFSGRQFSNSRSEMNVSTLELGDSALYLCASTPGRSGANVLTFGAGSRLTVL.

The chain carries TRBV18 and TRBJ1-5; a weak D match, TRBD1 (5 bases). The CDR3 totals 15 residues. V dropped 2 bases and J dropped 2 bases, with 10 bases sitting between them. Germline CDR1 and CDR2: KGHSH and LQKENI. The CDR3 sequence is CASSPVGTGNQPQHF. For the CDR3, the DNA is TGTGCCAGCTCACCAGTGGGGACCGGCAATCAGCCCCAGCATTTT.

Only one count was recorded for this clonotype. The chain carries TRBV4-2 and TRBJ2-3; D remains ambiguous. This CDR3 region has 19 residues. From germline, CDR1 is LGHNA and CDR2 YNFKEQ. The V gene lost 0 bases and the J gene lost 0 bases, with 19 bases spanning the gap. The CDR3 DNA reads as TGTGCCAGCAGCCAAGATCATATTAACTACCTTACTAGCACAGATACGCAGTATTTT. This translates into CASSQDHINYLTSTDTQYF.

This clonotype was detected a few times. CDR3 in amino acids: CASRALTINEQFF. CDR3 in DNA: TGTGCCAGCAGAGCCCTGACAATTAATGAGCAGTTCTTC. This sequence joins TRBV6-2 or TRBV6-3 and TRBJ2-1, with D unresolved. V was cut by 6 bases and J by 7 bases, with 13 bases left in between. The germline CDR1 and CDR2 sequences are MNHEY and SVGEGT. The CDR3 runs to 13 residues.

The chain employs TRBV6-6 and TRBJ2-7, with 9 bases lining up with TRBD1. V was pared by 2 bases and J by 6 bases, with 2 bases of the junction left unmatched. This CDR3 comprises 13 residues. Germline V gene sequence: CDR1 MNHNY, CDR2 SVGAGI (reference sequence). DNA for the CDR3: TGTGCCAGCAGTTACGGGACAGGGATCGAGCAGTACTTC. It translates to CASSYGTGIEQYF.

The rearrangement links TRBV25-1 to TRBJ1-2; D ambiguous. Germline CDR1 reads MGHDK; CDR2 reads SYGVNS. V gave up 1 base and J gave up 0 bases, with 12 bases separating them. The CDR3 is 16 residues long. CDR3 protein: CASSESTAVTNYGYTF. DNA for the CDR3: TGTGCCAGCAGTGAATCAACGGCAGTGACTAACTATGGCTACACCTTC.